These 14 T cell receptor beta chains came from one sample sequenced in a study of control samples from healthy donors and cancer patients. Here immunoSEQ multiplex PCR was the method, and the copy in TCRdb shows in-frame clones only, minus some. The sample carries over 85,000 clones, about 89% recorded once. Sequencing used PBMCs. The receptors shown here come from a woman between 45 and 60 years old with colorectal cancer.

The J gene is TRBJ2-7, the V gene TRBV6-2 or TRBV6-3; the D gene is possibly TRBD2 (5 bases). The CDR3 loop spans 12 amino acids. V was cut by 6 bases and J by 3 bases, with 9 bases left in between. Germline loops: CDR1 MNHEY, CDR2 SVGEGT. DNA for the CDR3: TGTGCCAGCAGCCCACGGGACTACGAGCAGTACGTC. Residues: CASSPRDYEQYV.

The chain has TRBV7-2 and TRBJ2-2, with 8 bases that match TRBD1. CDR3 length equals 16 residues. V lost 5 bases and J lost 3; bases outside the gene matches: 8. Germline CDR1 SGHTA, CDR2 FQGNSA. CDR3 sequence: CASSPLQGAYTGELFF. As DNA, the CDR3 is TGTGCCAGCAGCCCCCTTCAGGGGGCCTACACCGGGGAGCTGTTTTTT.

The rearrangement joins TRBV28 to TRBJ2-5; 7 bases are shared with TRBD1. The junction had 11 bases not matched to a gene; V was cut back by 6 bases and J by 4 bases. From germline, CDR1 is MDHEN and CDR2 SYDVKM. The CDR3 runs to 15 residues. CDR3 sequence: CASSPRQGGGETQYF. The DNA for the CDR3 is TGTGCCAGCAGCCCGCGACAGGGTGGGGGAGAGACCCAGTACTTC.

The rearrangement joins TRBV27 to TRBJ2-5; TRBD2 matches 13 bases. CDR3 length: 15 amino acids. V lost 5 bases and J lost 4; bases outside the gene matches: 4. Germline V gene sequence: CDR1 MNHEY, CDR2 SMNVEV (reference sequence). The CDR3 reads CASSTSGGASETQYF. DNA of the CDR3: TGTGCCAGCAGTACTAGCGGGGGGGCCTCAGAGACCCAGTACTTC.

The chain carries TRBV7-8 and TRBJ2-2, with D hard to call. The germline V and J ends were trimmed by 5 bases and 1 base, with 20 bases remaining between them. The length of the CDR3 is 18 residues. Germline-derived CDR1 and CDR2 are SGHVS and FQNEAQ. This chain's CDR3 is CASSNRRSLLENTGELFF. The CDR3 nucleotides read TGTGCCAGCAGCAACCGGCGGTCTCTGCTTGAGAACACCGGGGAGCTGTTTTTT.

A single count supports this clone. The chain is built from TRBV15 and TRBJ2-6, with 11 bases aligning to TRBD1. The junction had 9 bases not matched to a gene; V was cut back by 9 bases and J by 2 bases. This CDR3 spans 17 amino acids. Germline loops: CDR1 LNHNV, CDR2 YYDKDF (reference sequence). In nucleotides, the CDR3 is TGTGCCACATATCCGGGACAGGGGGTCGCTGGGGCCAACGTCCTGACTTTC. Translating it yields CATYPGQGVAGANVLTF.

V usage is TRBV19 and J usage is TRBJ2-2; 7 bases are shared with TRBD1. Germline lookup yields CDR1 LNHDA and CDR2 SQIVND (reference sequence). The CDR3 loop spans 16 amino acids. The trim removed 4 bases at V and 0 bases at J, leaving 5 bases unmatched. The CDR3 reads CASSRGTVSNTGELFF. CDR3 nucleotide sequence: TGTGCCAGTAGTAGGGGGACAGTATCGAACACCGGGGAGCTGTTTTTT.

V is TRBV19 and J is TRBJ2-5; unclear D gene. CDR1 and CDR2 (germline): LNHDA, SQIVND (reference sequence). This CDR3 comprises 12 residues. V lost 4 bases and J 5 bases, leaving 8 bases between the germline ends. The CDR3 nucleotides are TGTGCCAGTAGTAAGATTGGGGAGACCCAGTACTTC. It codes for CASSKIGETQYF.

The chain combines TRBV4-3 with TRBJ1-1, with D possibly matching TRBD1 (5 bases). The CDR3 totals 14 residues. CDR1 LGHNA and CDR2 YSLEER come from the germline V gene. V lost 2 bases, J lost 3 bases, and 10 bases lay in between. CDR3 DNA: TGCGCCAGCAGCCAATTTAGGGACTACACTGAAGCTTTCTTT. It encodes CASSQFRDYTEAFF.

The genes are TRBV7-8 and TRBJ2-1; D remains unclear. V was pared by 7 bases and J by 6 bases, with 7 bases between. Germline V gene lookup returns CDR1 SGHVS and CDR2 FQNEAQ. The CDR3 is 11 residues long. The CDR3 is CASKPRNEQFF. In DNA, the CDR3 is TGTGCCAGCAAACCCCGCAATGAGCAGTTCTTC.

The rearrangement joins TRBV7-2 to TRBJ2-5; D may be TRBD2 (5 bases). CDR3 length: 14 residues. Germline values: CDR1 SGHTA, CDR2 FQGNSA. Trimming pared 6 bases from V and 5 bases from J, leaving 16 bases between. In DNA, the CDR3 is TGTGCCAGCAGTCACACCGGGCGGGCCGAGACCCAGTACTTC. This encodes CASSHTGRAETQYF. The variable domain in full, with the rest retrieved from reference TRBV7-2 and TRBJ2-5, is GAGVSQSPSNKVTEKGKDVELRCDPISGHTALYWYRQSLGQGLEFLIYFQGNSAPDKSGLPSDRFSAERTGGSVSTLTIQRTQQEDSAVYLCASSHTGRAETQYFGPGTRLLVL.

V usage is TRBV6-5 and J usage is TRBJ1-4; 8 bases line up with TRBD1. CDR3 length equals 15 residues. After removal of 5 bases from V and 1 base from J, the junction contained 3 bases not matched to a gene. Germline-derived CDR1 and CDR2 are MNHEY and SVGAGI. CDR3 residues: CASSLGQGTNEKLFF. For the CDR3, the DNA is TGTGCCAGCAGTCTTGGACAGGGAACTAATGAAAAACTGTTTTTT.

This clone came up a few times. V is TRBV4-1 and J is TRBJ2-5; possibly TRBD2 for D (6 bases). From germline, CDR1 is MGHRA and CDR2 YSYEKL. The V and J ends lost 4 bases and 5 bases respectively, with 11 bases between them. The length of the CDR3 is 13 residues. As DNA, the CDR3 is TGCGCCAGCAGCCGGGGCGGGGCGGAGACCCAGTACTTC. Protein: CASSRGGAETQYF.

The rearrangement links TRBV9 to TRBJ2-3; 9 nucleotides agree with TRBD2. Per germline, CDR1 SGDLS and CDR2 YYNGEE. The CDR3 has 19 residues. V shed 0 bases, J shed 1 base, and the junction held 12 bases outside the gene matches. The CDR3 region has the DNA TGTGCCAGCAGCGTAGGGTCTGGTGCTAGCGGGGAACGCACAGATACGCAGTATTTT. It codes for CASSVGSGASGERTDTQYF. The full variable domain, in which reference TRBV9 and TRBJ2-3 provide the parts outside the CDR3, is DSGVTQTPKHLITATGQRVTLRCSPRSGDLSVYWYQQSLDQGLQFLIQYYNGEERAKGNILERFSAQQFPDLHSELNLSSLELGDSALYFCASSVGSGASGERTDTQYFGPGTRLTVL.